This is a list of T cell receptor beta chains from one sample in a study of CD8 T cells in Susac syndrome. TCRdb used MiXCR to reprocess the immunoSEQ multiplex PCR reads, holding one entry per CDR3 protein. The sample consists of about 200,000 distinct CDR3 sequences, more than 85% of them appearing once. The specimen sequenced was CD4+ T cells from PBMCs. The receptor source for this set is a human donor with multiple sclerosis. The CDR3 runs from the conserved cysteine through the conserved F or W. The D gene is left open where the match is weak.

>NA|TRBJ2-5|TRBV15
TGTGCCACCAGCACTGGGTGGGGGAACCAAGAGACCCAGTACTTC
CATSTGWGNQETQYF
>TRBD2|TRBJ2-1|TRBV3-1
TGTGCCAGCAGCCAAGGTTTGGGAGCGGGGGGGCCCAACAATGAGCAGTTCTTC
CASSQGLGAGGPNNEQFF
>NA|TRBJ2-7|TRBV30
TGTGCCTGGAAGGTGAACTACGAGCAGTACTTC
CAWKVNYEQYF
>NA|TRBJ1-1|TRBV30
TGTGCCTGGAGGGCCGGAGGCACTGAAGCTTTCTTT
CAWRAGGTEAFF
>NA|TRBJ1-4|TRBV23-1
TGCGCCAGCAGACACGATACGACAGGAGAGTTCACAACTAATGAAAAACTGTTTTTT
CASRHDTTGEFTTNEKLFF
>NA|TRBJ2-7|TRBV11-2
TGTGCCAGCAGCCCCCAGGCTCAGGAGCAGTACTTC
CASSPQAQEQYF
>NA|TRBJ1-2|TRBV3-1
TGTGCCAGCAGCCAAGGTCGAACAGGCGGTGGCTACACCTTC
CASSQGRTGGGYTF
>TRBD1|TRBJ1-2|TRBV29-1
TGCAGCGTTGAGGATTCCGGGACAGCAAACCACTATGGCTACACCTTC
CSVEDSGTANHYGYTF
>NA|TRBJ1-6|TRBV20-1
TGCAGTGCTAGACCCTGGGGGGACGATAATTCACCCCTCCACTTT
CSARPWGDDNSPLHF
>NA|TRBJ2-7|TRBV13
TGTGCCAGCAGCTTGTCGACCACCTTAAGCTCCTACGAGCAGTACTTC
CASSLSTTLSSYEQYF
>NA|TRBJ1-2|TRBV30
TGTGCCTGGAGTATGTCTCGCGGCTATGGCTACACCTTC
CAWSMSRGYGYTF
>TRBD2|TRBJ2-1|TRBV2
TGTGCCAGCAGTGAGTTCGGGACTAGCGTTCTGTTCTTC
CASSEFGTSVLFF
>NA|TRBJ1-1|TRBV25-1
TGTGCCAGCAGGATACTAGACAGAGACAAAGCTTTCTTT
CASRILDRDKAFF
>TRBD2|TRBJ2-3|TRBV12-3/TRBV12-4
TGTGCCAGCAGTTGGGGGGGGACTAGCACAGATACGCAGTATTTT
CASSWGGTSTDTQYF
>TRBD1|TRBJ1-1|TRBV18
TGTGCCAGCTCAAAAGGGGGCTCGGGGACTGAAGCTTTCTTT
CASSKGGSGTEAFF
>TRBD1|TRBJ1-2|TRBV12-3/TRBV12-4
TGTGCCAGCAGTTTATTAGGGACAGGGATCGATGGCTACACCTTC
CASSLLGTGIDGYTF
>NA|TRBJ1-5|TRBV3-1
TGTGCCAGCAGCCCAGGTCGGGCAAACAATCAGCCCCAGCATTTT
CASSPGRANNQPQHF
>NA|TRBJ2-1|TRBV29-1
TGCAGCGTGGTCGGGGGACCCAGCTCCTACAATGAGCAGTTCTTC
CSVVGGPSSYNEQFF
>NA|TRBJ1-1|TRBV5-1
TGCGCCAGCAGCTTGGTTTCTGAGAACACTGAAGCTTTCTTT
CASSLVSENTEAFF
>NA|TRBJ2-5|TRBV20-1
TGCAGTGCTAGGGACCCCCGGGCAGGGCGTGTGGAGACCCAGTACTTC
CSARDPRAGRVETQYF